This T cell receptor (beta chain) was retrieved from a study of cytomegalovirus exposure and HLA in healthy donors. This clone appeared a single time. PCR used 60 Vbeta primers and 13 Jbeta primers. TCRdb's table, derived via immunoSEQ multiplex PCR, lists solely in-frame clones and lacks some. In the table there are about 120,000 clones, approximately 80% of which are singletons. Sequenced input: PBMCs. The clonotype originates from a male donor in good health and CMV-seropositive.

CDR3 region: CSVEGFGEETQYF. The CDR3 nucleotides are TGCAGCGTTGAAGGTTTCGGGGAAGAGACCCAGTACTTC. The chain combines TRBV29-1 with TRBJ2-5, with D perhaps matching TRBD2 (5 bases). V was trimmed by 1 base and J by 3 bases, leaving 9 bases between them. The CDR3 contains 13 residues. Germline V gives CDR1 SQVTM, CDR2 ANQGSEA.